The present TCR beta chain was sequenced within a study of neoadjuvant anti-PD-1 for oral cavity cancer. Overall study results and limits: Post-nivolumab, blood T cell clonality was significantly elevated in non-responders.

Trimming removed 7 bases from V and 0 bases from J, with 13 bases in between. The CDR3 covers 16 residues. The germline CDR1 and CDR2 sequences are ENHRY and SYGVKD. For this clone: The antigen remains unidentified.

Blood libraries mostly used approximately 480 ng genomic DNA, six replicates each. The assay was immunoSEQ multiplex PCR, and TCRdb's table has in-frame clones only and misses some. This table holds approximately 72,000 clones, 65% to 85% found once. The patients had HPV-negative, locally advanced oral cavity squamous cell carcinoma. The gene calls are TRBV10-3 and TRBJ2-6; possible D gene TRBD1, 6 bases. The sample in question was PBMCs, obtained before nivolumab (anti-PD-1) treatment. This receptor was taken from a person aged 40 to 85 with oral cavity squamous cell carcinoma. CDR3 nucleotide sequence: TGTGCCATCACCCAGGGGAGTCCCTCTGGGGCCAACGTCCTGACTTTC. Its translation: CAITQGSPSGANVLTF.